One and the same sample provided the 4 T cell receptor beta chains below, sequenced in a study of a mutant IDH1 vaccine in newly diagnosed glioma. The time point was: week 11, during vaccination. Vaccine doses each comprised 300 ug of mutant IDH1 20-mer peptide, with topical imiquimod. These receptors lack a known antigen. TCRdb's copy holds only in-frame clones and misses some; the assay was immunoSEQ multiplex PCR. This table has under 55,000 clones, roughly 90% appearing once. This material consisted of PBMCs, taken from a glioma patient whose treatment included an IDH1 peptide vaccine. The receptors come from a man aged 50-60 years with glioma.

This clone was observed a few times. CDR3 protein: CASSVGWGNQETQYF. DNA for the CDR3: TGTGCCAGCAGCGTAGGATGGGGTAACCAAGAGACCCAGTACTTC. The chain combines TRBV9 with TRBJ2-5, with D uncertain. Germline CDR1 SGDLS, CDR2 YYNGEE. The CDR3 spans 15 residues. Trimming took off 0 bases at V and 0 bases at J, with 9 bases between the two ends.

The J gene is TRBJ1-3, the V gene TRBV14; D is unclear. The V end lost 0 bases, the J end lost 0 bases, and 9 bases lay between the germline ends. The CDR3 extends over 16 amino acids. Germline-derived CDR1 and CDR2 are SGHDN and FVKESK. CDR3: CASSQDIPASGNTIYF. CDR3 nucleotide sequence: TGTGCCAGCAGCCAAGATATCCCCGCCTCTGGAAACACCATATATTTT.

The CDR3 sequence: CASSFRENEQFF. Written as DNA, the CDR3 is TGTGCCAGCAGCTTTAGAGAGAATGAGCAGTTCTTC. The chain uses TRBV11-2 and TRBJ2-1, with D uncertain. The CDR3 has 12 residues. The V end was cut by 3 bases, the J end by 7 bases, with 7 bases between. Germline V CDR1 and CDR2: SGHAT, FQNNGV.

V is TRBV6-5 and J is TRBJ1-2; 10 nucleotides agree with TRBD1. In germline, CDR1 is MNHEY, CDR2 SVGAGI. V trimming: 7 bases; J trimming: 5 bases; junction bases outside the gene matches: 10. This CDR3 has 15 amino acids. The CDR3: CASTPSGTGVYGYTF. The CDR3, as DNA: TGTGCCAGCACTCCTTCCGGGACAGGGGTATATGGCTACACCTTC.